This is a list of T cell receptor beta chains from one sample in a study of T cell changes during pregnancy in multiple sclerosis. Clones were sequenced by immunoSEQ multiplex PCR, and TCRdb holds only the in-frame ones, with some missing. This sample carries about 39,000 clones, around 93% of them seen once, and the ten largest clones take 26%. The sequenced sample was CD8+ T cells from peripheral blood mononuclear cells, obtained before pregnancy. These TCRs come from a female donor with multiple sclerosis, enrolled in a pregnancy study. The CDR3 runs from the conserved cysteine through the conserved F or W. Each record gives: D gene, J gene, clone size, V gene, CDR3 DNA, CDR3 protein. D genes are given only for firm matches. Clone size appears in some rows only: once, few, many, or a class for an expanded clone.

D: TRBD1
J: TRBJ2-7
size: NA
V: TRBV27
DNA: TGTGCCAGCAGTCCCGGGACAGGCGAGCAGTACTTC
CDR3: CASSPGTGEQYF

D: TRBD1
J: TRBJ1-5
size: NA
V: TRBV19
DNA: TGTGCCAGTAGTATAGTTAGGGACAGGGGGCGGAATCAGCCCCAGCATTTT
CDR3: CASSIVRDRGRNQPQHF

D: NA
J: TRBJ2-1
size: NA
V: TRBV25-1
DNA: TGTGCCAGCAGTGAATTCCGGGACATCCACAATGAGCAGTTCTTC
CDR3: CASSEFRDIHNEQFF

D: TRBD2
J: TRBJ2-1
size: NA
V: TRBV7-3
DNA: TGTGCCAGCAGCTTACGGCTAGCGGGAGAACGGTTCTTC
CDR3: CASSLRLAGERFF

D: NA
J: TRBJ2-5
size: few
V: TRBV18
DNA: TGTGCCAGCTCACTTTTTAGGAGGGAGACCCAGTACTTC
CDR3: CASSLFRRETQYF

D: NA
J: TRBJ2-7
size: NA
V: TRBV7-9
DNA: TGTGCCAGCAGCTTTCAGGGATACGAGCAGTACTTC
CDR3: CASSFQGYEQYF

D: NA
J: TRBJ1-5
size: NA
V: TRBV7-8
DNA: TGTGCCAGCAGCTTGTCACAGGGAGATCAGCCCCAGCATTTT
CDR3: CASSLSQGDQPQHF

D: NA
J: TRBJ2-7
size: NA
V: TRBV14
DNA: TGTGCCAGCAGCTTTCAGGGGATGTACGAGCAGTACTTC
CDR3: CASSFQGMYEQYF

D: NA
J: TRBJ1-3
size: NA
V: TRBV11-2
DNA: TGTGCCAGCAGCTTAGCTGGAAATAGACAGACCGGAAACACCATATATTTT
CDR3: CASSLAGNRQTGNTIYF

D: TRBD2
J: TRBJ2-7
size: NA
V: TRBV7-9
DNA: TGTGCCAGCAGCTTGGGCGAGCGGGAGGGCCCTGACTACGAGCAGTACTTC
CDR3: CASSLGEREGPDYEQYF

D: NA
J: TRBJ2-5
size: NA
V: TRBV28
DNA: TGTGCCAGCAGAGGGGCCGACAGCCCGCGTCAGGAGACCCAGTACTTC
CDR3: CASRGADSPRQETQYF

D: NA
J: TRBJ1-4
size: NA
V: TRBV5-1
DNA: TGCGCCAGCAGAAATGGACTCTCGCCCCTATTTTTT
CDR3: CASRNGLSPLFF

D: NA
J: TRBJ2-2
size: NA
V: TRBV29-1
DNA: TGCAGCGTGGTCCAGGCCGGGGAGCTGTTTTTT
CDR3: CSVVQAGELFF